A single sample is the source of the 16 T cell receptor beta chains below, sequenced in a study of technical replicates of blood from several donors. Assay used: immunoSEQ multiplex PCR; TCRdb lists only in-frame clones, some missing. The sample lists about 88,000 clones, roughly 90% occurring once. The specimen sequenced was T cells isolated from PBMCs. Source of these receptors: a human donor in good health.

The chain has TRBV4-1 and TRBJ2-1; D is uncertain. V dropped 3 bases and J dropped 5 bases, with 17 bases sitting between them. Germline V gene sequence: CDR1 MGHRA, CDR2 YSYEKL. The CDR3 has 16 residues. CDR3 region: CASSHVQERVDNEQFF. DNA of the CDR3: TGCGCCAGCAGCCACGTGCAGGAAAGAGTAGACAATGAGCAGTTCTTC.

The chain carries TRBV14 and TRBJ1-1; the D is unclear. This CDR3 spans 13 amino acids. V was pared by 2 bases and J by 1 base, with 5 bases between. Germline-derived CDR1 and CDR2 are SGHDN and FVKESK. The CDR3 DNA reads TGTGCCAGCAGCCAATACACGAACACTGAAGCTTTCTTT. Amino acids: CASSQYTNTEAFF.

The CDR3 region is CASSPISGTKSYEQYF. The CDR3, as DNA: TGCGCCAGCAGCCCAATTTCCGGGACAAAGTCCTACGAGCAGTACTTC. The chain is built from TRBV5-1 and TRBJ2-7, with a weak D call TRBD1 (6 bases). CDR3 size: 16 residues. V lost 4 bases to trimming and J lost 1 base, with 18 bases between them. Germline values: CDR1 SGHRS, CDR2 YFSETQ.

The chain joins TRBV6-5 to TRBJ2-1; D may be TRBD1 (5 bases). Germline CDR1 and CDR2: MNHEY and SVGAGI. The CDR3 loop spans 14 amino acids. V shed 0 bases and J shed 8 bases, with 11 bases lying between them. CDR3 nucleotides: TGTGCCAGCAGTTACTCGGCAGGGAAACATGAGCAGTTCTTC. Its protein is CASSYSAGKHEQFF.

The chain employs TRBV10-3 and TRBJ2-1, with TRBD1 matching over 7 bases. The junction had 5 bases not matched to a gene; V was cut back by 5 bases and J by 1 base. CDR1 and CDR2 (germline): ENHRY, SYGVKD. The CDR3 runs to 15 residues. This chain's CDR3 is CAISRTGDSYNEQFF. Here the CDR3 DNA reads TGTGCCATCAGTCGGACAGGCGATTCCTACAATGAGCAGTTCTTC.

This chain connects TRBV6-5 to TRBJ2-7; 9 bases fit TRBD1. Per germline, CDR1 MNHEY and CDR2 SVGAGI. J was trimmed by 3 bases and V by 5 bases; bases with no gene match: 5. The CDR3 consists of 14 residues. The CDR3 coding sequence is TGTGCCAGCAGTCTACAGGGGGCAATCTACGAGCAGTACTTC. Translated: CASSLQGAIYEQYF.

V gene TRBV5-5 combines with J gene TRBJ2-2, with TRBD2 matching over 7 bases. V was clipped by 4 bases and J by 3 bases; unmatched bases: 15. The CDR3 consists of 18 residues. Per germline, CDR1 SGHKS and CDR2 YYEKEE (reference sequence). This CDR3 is CASSPRSGGRLDTGELFF. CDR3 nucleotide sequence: TGTGCCAGCAGCCCAAGGTCGGGCGGGAGATTGGACACCGGGGAGCTGTTTTTT.

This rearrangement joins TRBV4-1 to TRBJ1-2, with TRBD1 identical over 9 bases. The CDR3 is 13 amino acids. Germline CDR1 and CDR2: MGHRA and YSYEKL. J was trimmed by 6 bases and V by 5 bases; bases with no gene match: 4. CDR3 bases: TGCGCCAGCAGCTTTGGACAGGGGAATGGCTACACCTTC. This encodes CASSFGQGNGYTF.

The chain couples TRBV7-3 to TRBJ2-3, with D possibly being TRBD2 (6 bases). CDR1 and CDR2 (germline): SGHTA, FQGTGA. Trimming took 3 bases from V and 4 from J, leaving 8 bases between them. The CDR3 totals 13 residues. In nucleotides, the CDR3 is TGTGCCAGCAGCTTTCCGGGGGCAGATACGCAGTATTTT. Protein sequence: CASSFPGADTQYF.

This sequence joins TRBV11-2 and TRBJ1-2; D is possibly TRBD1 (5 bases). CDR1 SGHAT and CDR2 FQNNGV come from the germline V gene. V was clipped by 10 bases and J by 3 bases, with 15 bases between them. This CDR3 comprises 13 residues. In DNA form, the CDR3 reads TGTGCCATCATCGGGGGAGCGGACTATGGCTACACCTTC. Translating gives CAIIGGADYGYTF.

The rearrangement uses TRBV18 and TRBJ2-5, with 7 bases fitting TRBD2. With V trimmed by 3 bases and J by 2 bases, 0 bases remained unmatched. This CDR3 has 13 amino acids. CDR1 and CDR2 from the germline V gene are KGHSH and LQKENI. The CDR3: CASSPGLQETQYF. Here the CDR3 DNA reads TGTGCCAGCTCACCGGGACTACAAGAGACCCAGTACTTC.

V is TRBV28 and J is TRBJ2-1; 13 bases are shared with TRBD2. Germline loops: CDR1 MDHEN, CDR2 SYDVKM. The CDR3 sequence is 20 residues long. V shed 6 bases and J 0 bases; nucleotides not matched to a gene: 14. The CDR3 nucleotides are TGTGCCAGCAGATTAAACCCGGGGACTAGCGGGGCTAGCTCCTACAATGAGCAGTTCTTC. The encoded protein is CASRLNPGTSGASSYNEQFF.

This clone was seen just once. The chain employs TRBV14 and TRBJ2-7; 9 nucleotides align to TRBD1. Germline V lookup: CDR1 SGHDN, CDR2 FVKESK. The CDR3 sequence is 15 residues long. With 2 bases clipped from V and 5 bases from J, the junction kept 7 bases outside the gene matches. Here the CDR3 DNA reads TGTGCCAGCAGCCAACTGGACAGGGGTTATAACGAGCAGTACTTC. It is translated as CASSQLDRGYNEQYF.

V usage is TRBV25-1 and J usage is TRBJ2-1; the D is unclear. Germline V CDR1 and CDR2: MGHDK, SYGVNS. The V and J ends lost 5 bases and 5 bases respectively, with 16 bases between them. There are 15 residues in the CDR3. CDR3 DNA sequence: TGTGCCAGCAGTCGTTTTTTTGGCCAGGACAATGAGCAGTTCTTC. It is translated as CASSRFFGQDNEQFF.

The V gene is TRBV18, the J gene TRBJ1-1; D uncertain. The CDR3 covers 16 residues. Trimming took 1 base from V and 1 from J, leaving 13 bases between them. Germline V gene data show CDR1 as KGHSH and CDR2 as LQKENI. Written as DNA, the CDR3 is TGTGCCAGCTCACCACTAGGGCCCCGGGAGAACACTGAAGCTTTCTTT. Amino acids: CASSPLGPRENTEAFF.

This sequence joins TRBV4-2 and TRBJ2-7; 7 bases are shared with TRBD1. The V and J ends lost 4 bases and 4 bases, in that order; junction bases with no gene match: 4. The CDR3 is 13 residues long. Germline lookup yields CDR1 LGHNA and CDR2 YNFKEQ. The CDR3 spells CASSPQTGYEQYF. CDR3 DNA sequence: TGTGCCAGCAGCCCCCAGACAGGGTACGAGCAGTACTTC.